Here is one T cell receptor (beta chain) with its context. This entry belongs to a study of blood T cell repertoires in COVID-19. Germline CDR1 and CDR2: SGHDT and YYEEEE. The CDR3 covers 14 residues. Trimming pared 2 bases from V and 2 bases from J, leaving 10 bases between. In the original processing: Amplification from reference gene primers served as the basis for estimated nucleated cell counts. Produced via immunoSEQ multiplex PCR; TCRdb's table is partial and in-frame only. That table is the source of V, J and clone size, and D and trimming were worked out from the DNA. The sample carries approximately 310,000 clones, approximately 85% recorded once.

The TCR sequence derives from a man aged 30 to 45 who had recovered from COVID-19. The material sequenced was PBMCs or T cells enriched from blood (not recorded which). The rearrangement joins TRBV5-6 to TRBJ1-2; the D gene is possibly TRBD1 (6 bases). CDR3 bases: TGTGCCAGCAGCTTACCCGGGACAAACTATGGCTACACCTTC. Translating it yields CASSLPGTNYGYTF.